This T cell receptor (beta chain) was retrieved from a study of T cell responses to AZD1222 COVID-19 vaccine (dated by TCRdb to the early 2020s). The study in broad terms: AZD1222 recipients with second doses at about 4 weeks or about 12 weeks were pooled, because spike-specific TCR depth and breadth did not differ between schedules. TCR sequencing was performed for approximately 240 trial participants, of whom 207 were given two doses of AZD1222 and around 25 were given two doses of MenACWY control vaccine. Enrollment into the trials was organized by age into subgroups of 18-55, 56-69 and 70-plus years, and those subgroups contained roughly 140, 27 and 60 TCR-sequenced participants, respectively. The investigation overall reported the following: CD4 TCRs associated with the vaccine covered the entire spike protein, and the dominant responses were in regions 160-218 and 743-854. Conclusions about previously exposed vaccinees were limited because only a handful of AZD1222 recipients were SARS-CoV-2 seropositive at baseline. A significant rise in spike-specific TCR breadth and depth was observed after two AZD1222 doses relative to day 0 and relative to MenACWY recipients. Most participants were white British and females outnumbered males, and the authors suggested that clonal diversity may have been underestimated. In the small 56-69-year group, the increase in depth fell short of significance, most likely because of low power. Reportedly, almost half of the unique spike-specific TCRs recognized epitopes lying outside the regions that are mutated in the B.1.351 and B.1.1.7 variants. Because no day 14 peak-response samples were available, repertoires were characterized only after the peak T cell response.

Points on this clone: The specificity of this receptor is unknown. Base-call qualities are not available, and no considerably larger clone is one nucleotide away.

The sample's time point label, in plain terms: baseline before first vaccination. Samples from vaccinated people were obtained from the UK trials COV001 and COV002, which included a single-blind randomized controlled phase 2/3 trial of AZD1222 (ChAdOx1 nCoV-19) in healthy adults. Trial participant PBMC samples were collected at day 0 and day 28 after the second dose for TCRbeta chain sequencing. At the junction V is shortened by 0 bases and J by 2 bases, with 12 bases in between. The CDR1 and CDR2 encoded by the germline V gene (reference sequence) are SGHKS and YYEKEE. The CDR3 goes from the cysteine to the phenylalanine over 17 residues. The CDR3 DNA has 51 bases and is translated from base 1. The CDR3 regions of human TCRbeta chains were analyzed by immunosequencing. On the study's bioinformatics: Repertoire TCRs were checked for matches against a reference library of SARS-CoV-2-specific TCRs that had been generated using the MIRA antigen-specificity platform. Breadth was defined as the fraction of unique TCRs that were SARS-CoV-2-associated. Depth was defined as the fraction of total T cells that were SARS-CoV-2-associated. Using the MIRA data, each spike-specific TCR was mapped to the spike region that the TCR reacts to and placed in a CD4 or CD8 class. Log10-transformed breadth and depth values were compared by one-way ANOVA with Sidak's multiple comparisons tests. TCRdb obtained this table from immuneACCESS and retained in-frame rearrangements with V and J assigned. These tables miss some clones; where compared with another copy, unresolved V genes account for less than half of the shortfall, and the remainder is unexplained. V and J calls and clone size are those listed in that table; D and trimming were worked out from the DNA. The sample profile shows 90,000 to 110,000 clones; roughly 88% of them were found once. Of the sample, over 15% is held by the ten largest clones.

The rearranged chain carries TRBV5-5 and TRBJ1-6; the D gene is unclear. This receptor was taken from an adult in good health. Material: peripheral blood, obtained on day 0 of AZD1222 vaccination. The CDR3 sequence is CASSLVGTPAYNSPLHF. The nucleotide sequence reads TGTGCCAGCAGCTTGGTCGGAACACCGGCCTATAATTCACCCCTCCACTTT.